A selection of T cell receptor beta chains follows, all from one sample in a study of radiation and T cells in renal cell carcinoma. Profiled with immunoSEQ multiplex PCR; TCRdb holds only in-frame clones, not every one. The repertoire includes about 130,000 clones, roughly 80% of them detected once, and approximately 3% sits in the top ten. Sequences were derived from blood, sampled from a patient whose treatment included radiotherapy and nephrectomy. The receptors originated from a woman aged 60-70 years with renal cell carcinoma. Both conserved end residues are part of each CDR3. Fields, in order: V gene, D gene, J gene, clone size, CDR3 DNA, CDR3 protein. The D gene is left open where the match is weak. Not all rows give a size; the values are once, few, many and, for expanded clones, a class.

TRBV28,.,TRBJ1-1,.,TGTGCCAGCAGTTCCTACAGGGAGGAGGTCGCTTTCTTT,CASSSYREEVAFF
TRBV4-3,.,TRBJ2-6,.,TGCGCCAGCAGCCGTTGGGTGTCTGGGGCCAACGTCCTGACTTTC,CASSRWVSGANVLTF
TRBV2,.,TRBJ1-1,.,TGTGCCAGCCTTAGACAGCTGAACACTGAAGCTTTCTTT,CASLRQLNTEAFF
TRBV19,TRBD1,TRBJ1-1,.,TGTGCCAGTAGTATCGGGACAGTTCCAGGGACTGAAGCTTTCTTT,CASSIGTVPGTEAFF
TRBV28,.,TRBJ1-1,.,TGTGCCAGCACCACCTTCGGGGGGGGGAGGACTGAAGCTTTCTTT,CASTTFGGGRTEAFF
TRBV7-9,.,TRBJ2-1,many,TGTGCCAGCAGCTCCCTTGGGGCCCTATACAATGAGCAGTTCTTC,CASSSLGALYNEQFF
TRBV5-8,.,TRBJ2-4,few,TGTGCCAGCCCCTCTCCGGTAGCTCCAAACATTCAGTACTTC,CASPSPVAPNIQYF
TRBV7-2,.,TRBJ1-6,.,TGTGCCAGCAGCTTAGCGTTAAATTCACCCCTCCACTTT,CASSLALNSPLHF
TRBV7-2,.,TRBJ1-3,.,TGTGCCAGCAGCTCAAATCTCGGAAACACCATATATTTT,CASSSNLGNTIYF
TRBV5-1,.,TRBJ2-6,.,TGCGCCAGCAGCGGCGGACTATTCTCTGGGGCCAACGTCCTGACTTTC,CASSGGLFSGANVLTF
TRBV28,.,TRBJ2-7,once,TGTGCCAGTTACTCCGGGGGTTCCTACGAGCAGTACTTC,CASYSGGSYEQYF
TRBV14,.,TRBJ2-1,once,TGTGCCAGCAGCCAATTGCGGGGTACAATATCCTACAATGAGCAGTTCTTC,CASSQLRGTISYNEQFF
TRBV6-6,TRBD1,TRBJ1-3,.,TGTGCCAGCACCGGACAGGGGGCGCGAGGAAACACCATATATTTT,CASTGQGARGNTIYF
TRBV4-1,.,TRBJ2-7,.,TGCGCCAGCAGCCCCGGATCGGGTGATACCTACGAGCAGTACTTC,CASSPGSGDTYEQYF
TRBV19,TRBD1,TRBJ2-2,.,TGTGCCACCACGACAGGGGCCCTCACCGGGGAGCTGTTTTTT,CATTTGALTGELFF
TRBV6-1,TRBD1,TRBJ2-7,once,TGTGCCAGCTGGGGACAGGGGGAACACGAGCAGTACTTC,CASWGQGEHEQYF
TRBV28,.,TRBJ2-3,.,TGTGCCAGTTACCCGACCAGGGGGGGTTTGACAGATACGCAGTATTTT,CASYPTRGGLTDTQYF
TRBV19,TRBD1,TRBJ2-7,.,TGTGTCAGTGGACAGGGCACCTACGAGCAGTACTTC,CVSGQGTYEQYF